The TCR beta chain under discussion was sequenced for a study of T cells after yellow fever vaccination. V dropped 4 bases and J dropped 2 bases, with 8 bases sitting between them. The germline gives CDR1 SGHAT, CDR2 FQNNGV. The CDR3 totals 13 residues. Overall study results and limits: Weaker overall, the secondary response nonetheless peaked faster (day 5 versus 15).

The study made its TCR cDNA through 5'RACE template switching. That step introduced a universal primer site along with UMIs. MiXCR, run by TCRdb on the 5' RACE reads, gives a single entry per CDR3 protein. The table records around 330,000 distinct CDR3 sequences, 3.6% of them present only once. About this clonotype: The antigen is unknown.

The origin of this receptor is a young man who received the YFV17D yellow fever vaccine. The specimen comprised PBMCs, sampled on the day of the yellow fever booster vaccination. The chain carries TRBV11-2 and TRBJ1-1; a possible D gene is TRBD1 (5 bases). The CDR3: CASSSRDNTEAFF. The CDR3 DNA reads TGTGCCAGCAGCTCCAGGGATAACACTGAAGCTTTCTTT.